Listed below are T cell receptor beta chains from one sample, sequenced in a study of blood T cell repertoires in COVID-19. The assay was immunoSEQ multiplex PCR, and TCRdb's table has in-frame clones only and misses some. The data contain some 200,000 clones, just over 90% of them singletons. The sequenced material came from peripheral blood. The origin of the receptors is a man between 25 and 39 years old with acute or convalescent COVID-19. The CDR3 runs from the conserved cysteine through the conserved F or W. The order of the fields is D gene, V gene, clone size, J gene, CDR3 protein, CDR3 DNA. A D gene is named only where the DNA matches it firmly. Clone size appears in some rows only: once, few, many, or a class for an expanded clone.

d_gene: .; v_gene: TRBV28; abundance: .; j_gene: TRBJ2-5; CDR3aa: CASSPQGYQETQYF; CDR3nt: TGTGCCAGCAGTCCTCAGGGGTACCAAGAGACCCAGTACTTC
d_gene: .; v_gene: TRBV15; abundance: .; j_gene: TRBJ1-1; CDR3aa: CATWGGIEAFF; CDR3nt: TGTGCCACCTGGGGGGGTATAGAAGCTTTCTTT
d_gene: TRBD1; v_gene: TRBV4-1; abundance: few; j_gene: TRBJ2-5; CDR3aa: CASSQDPRQGKTQYF; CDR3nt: TGCGCCAGCAGCCAAGACCCCCGACAGGGGAAGACCCAGTACTTC
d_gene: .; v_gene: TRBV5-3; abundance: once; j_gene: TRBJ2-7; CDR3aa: CARSPGGQYEQYF; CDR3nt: TGTGCCAGAAGCCCAGGGGGGCAGTACGAGCAGTACTTC
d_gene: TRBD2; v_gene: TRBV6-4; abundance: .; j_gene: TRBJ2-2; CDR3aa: CASRRDYTNTGELFF; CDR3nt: TGTGCCAGCAGACGGGACTACACTAACACCGGGGAGCTGTTTTTT
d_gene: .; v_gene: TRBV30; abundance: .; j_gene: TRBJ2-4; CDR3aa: CAWNIYRQDIQYF; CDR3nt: TGTGCCTGGAACATCTACAGACAGGATATTCAGTACTTC
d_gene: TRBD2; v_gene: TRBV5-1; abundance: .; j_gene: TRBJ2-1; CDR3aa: CASSLRGVFNYEQFF; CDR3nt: TGCGCCAGCAGCTTGCGGGGGGTCTTTAACTATGAGCAGTTCTTC
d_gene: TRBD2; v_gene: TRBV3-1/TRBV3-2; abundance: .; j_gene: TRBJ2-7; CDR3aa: CASSQASGAYEQYF; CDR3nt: TGTGCCAGCAGCCAAGCTAGCGGGGCCTACGAGCAGTACTTC
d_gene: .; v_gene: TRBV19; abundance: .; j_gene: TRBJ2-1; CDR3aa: CASSKFNNRMSYNEQFF; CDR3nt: TGTGCCAGTAGTAAATTTAATAATAGAATGTCCTACAATGAGCAGTTCTTC
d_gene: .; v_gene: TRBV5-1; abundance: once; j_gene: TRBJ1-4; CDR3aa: CASSLIGDNEKLFF; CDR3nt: TGCGCCAGCAGCTTGATAGGGGATAATGAAAAACTGTTTTTT
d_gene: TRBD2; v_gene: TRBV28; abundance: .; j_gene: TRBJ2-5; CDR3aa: CASSRLAGEETQYF; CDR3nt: TGTGCCAGCAGTCGACTAGCGGGAGAAGAGACCCAGTACTTC
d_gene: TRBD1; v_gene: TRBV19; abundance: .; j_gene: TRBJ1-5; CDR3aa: CASTGQGGGQPQHF; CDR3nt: TGTGCCAGCACGGGACAGGGAGGCGGTCAGCCCCAGCATTTT
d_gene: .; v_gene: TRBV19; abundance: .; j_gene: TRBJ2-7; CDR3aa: CASSWDIDYEQYF; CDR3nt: TGTGCCAGTAGCTGGGACATAGACTACGAGCAGTACTTC
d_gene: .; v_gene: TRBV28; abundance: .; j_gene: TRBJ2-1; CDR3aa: CASSSPSLGAYNEQFF; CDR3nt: TGTGCCAGCAGTTCCCCTTCGTTAGGGGCCTACAATGAGCAGTTCTTC
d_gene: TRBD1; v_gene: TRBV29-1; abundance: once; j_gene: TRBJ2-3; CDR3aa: CSVVDREGTDTQYF; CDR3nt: TGCAGCGTGGTGGACAGGGAAGGCACAGATACGCAGTATTTT
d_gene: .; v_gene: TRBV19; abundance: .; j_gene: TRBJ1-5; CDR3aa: CASSIPSSDQPQHF; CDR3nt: TGTGCCAGTAGTATCCCCAGCAGCGATCAGCCCCAGCATTTT
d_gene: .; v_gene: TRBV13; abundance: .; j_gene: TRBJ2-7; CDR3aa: CASSSQYEQYF; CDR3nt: TGTGCCAGCAGCTCCCAGTACGAGCAGTACTTC
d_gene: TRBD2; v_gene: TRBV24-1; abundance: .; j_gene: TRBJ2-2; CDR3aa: CATSVASGGAGELFF; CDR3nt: TGTGCCACCAGTGTGGCTAGCGGGGGGGCCGGGGAGCTGTTTTTT
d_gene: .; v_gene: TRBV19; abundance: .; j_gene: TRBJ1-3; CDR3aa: CASSISVSGNTIYF; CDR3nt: TGTGCCAGTAGTATCTCGGTCTCTGGAAACACCATATATTTT
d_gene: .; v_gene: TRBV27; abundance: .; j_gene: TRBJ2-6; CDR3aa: CASSLTGYNVLTF; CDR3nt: TGTGCCAGCAGTTTAACGGGGTACAACGTCCTGACTTTC
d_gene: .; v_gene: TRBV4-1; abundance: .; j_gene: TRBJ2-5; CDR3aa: CASSQVEKRGETQYF; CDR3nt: TGCGCCAGCAGCCAAGTCGAGAAAAGGGGAGAGACCCAGTACTTC
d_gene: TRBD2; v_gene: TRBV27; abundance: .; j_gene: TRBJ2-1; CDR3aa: CASSGLAGLGNEQFF; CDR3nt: TGTGCCAGCAGCGGACTAGCGGGATTAGGGAATGAGCAGTTCTTC
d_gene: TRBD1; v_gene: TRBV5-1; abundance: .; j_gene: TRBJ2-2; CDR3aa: CASNLGGTGKSAGELFF; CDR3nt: TGCGCCAGCAACCTCGGCGGGACAGGGAAAAGCGCCGGGGAGCTGTTTTTT
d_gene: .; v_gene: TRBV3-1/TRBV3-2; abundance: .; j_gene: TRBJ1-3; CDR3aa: CASRLAGAGNTIYF; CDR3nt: TGTGCCAGCAGGCTAGCAGGGGCTGGAAACACCATATATTTT
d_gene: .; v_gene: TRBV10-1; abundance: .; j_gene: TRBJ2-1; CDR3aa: CASSEALLNEQFF; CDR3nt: TGCGCCAGCAGTGAGGCCCTATTGAATGAGCAGTTCTTC
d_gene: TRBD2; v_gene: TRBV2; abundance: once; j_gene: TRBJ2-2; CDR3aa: CATTTSGSSTGELFF; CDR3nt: TGTGCCACCACGACTAGCGGGAGTAGCACCGGGGAGCTGTTTTTT
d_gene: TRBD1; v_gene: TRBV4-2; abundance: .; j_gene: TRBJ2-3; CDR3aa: CASSQGGQGRYTDTQYF; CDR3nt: TGTGCCAGCAGCCAAGGGGGACAGGGCCGTTACACAGATACGCAGTATTTT
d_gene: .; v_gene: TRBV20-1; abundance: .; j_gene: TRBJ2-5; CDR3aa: CSTRLVETQYF; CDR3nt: TGCAGTACCCGGTTAGTCGAGACCCAGTACTTC
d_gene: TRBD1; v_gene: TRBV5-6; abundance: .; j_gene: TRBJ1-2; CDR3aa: CASSLRRRQGGSGYTF; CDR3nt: TGTGCCAGCAGCTTGCGTAGAAGGCAGGGGGGATCCGGCTACACCTTC
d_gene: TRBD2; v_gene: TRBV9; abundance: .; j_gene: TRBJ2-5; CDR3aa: CASSVGYVSAGGKETQYF; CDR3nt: TGTGCCAGCAGCGTAGGCTACGTGAGCGCGGGGGGGAAAGAGACCCAGTACTTC
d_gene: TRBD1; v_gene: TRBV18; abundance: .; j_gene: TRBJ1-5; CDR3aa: CASSPGTGGIGQPQHF; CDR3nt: TGTGCCAGCTCACCGGGGACAGGGGGGATCGGTCAGCCCCAGCATTTT
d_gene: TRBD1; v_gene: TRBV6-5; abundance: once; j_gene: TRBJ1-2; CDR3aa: CASSYSPRGDGYTF; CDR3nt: TGTGCCAGCAGTTACTCGCCCAGGGGGGATGGCTACACCTTC
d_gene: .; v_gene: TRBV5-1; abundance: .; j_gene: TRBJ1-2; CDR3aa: CASSLDLKTASADGYTF; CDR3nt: TGCGCCAGCAGCTTGGACCTAAAGACCGCTAGCGCGGATGGCTACACCTTC
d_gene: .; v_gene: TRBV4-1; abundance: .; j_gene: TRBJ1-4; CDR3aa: CASSHALGAAKEKLFF; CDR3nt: TGCGCCAGCAGCCATGCCCTTGGGGCGGCAAAAGAAAAACTGTTTTTT
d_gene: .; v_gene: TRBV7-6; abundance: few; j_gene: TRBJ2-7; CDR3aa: CASSYSAGTQWGEQYF; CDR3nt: TGTGCCAGCAGCTACTCCGCCGGGACTCAATGGGGAGAGCAGTACTTC
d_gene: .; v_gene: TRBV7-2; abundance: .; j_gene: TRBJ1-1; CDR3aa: CASSLGGASSMEAFF; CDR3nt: TGTGCCAGCAGTCTAGGGGGGGCCAGCAGCATGGAAGCTTTCTTT
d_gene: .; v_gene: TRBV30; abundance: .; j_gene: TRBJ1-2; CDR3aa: CAWSLERIYGYTF; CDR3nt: TGTGCCTGGAGTTTGGAGCGGATTTATGGCTACACCTTC
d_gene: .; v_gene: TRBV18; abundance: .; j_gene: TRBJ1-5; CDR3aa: CASSPGQGNQPQHF; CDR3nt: TGTGCCAGCTCACCAGGGCAGGGAAACCAGCCCCAGCATTTT
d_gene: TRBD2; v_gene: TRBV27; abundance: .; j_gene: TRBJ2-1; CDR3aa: CASRSRGGRTYNEQFF; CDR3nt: TGTGCCAGCAGGAGCCGGGGGGGCCGCACCTACAATGAGCAGTTCTTC
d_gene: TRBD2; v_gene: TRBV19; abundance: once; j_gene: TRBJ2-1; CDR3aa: CASGLAGGYNEQFF; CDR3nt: TGTGCCAGTGGACTAGCGGGGGGGTACAATGAGCAGTTCTTC